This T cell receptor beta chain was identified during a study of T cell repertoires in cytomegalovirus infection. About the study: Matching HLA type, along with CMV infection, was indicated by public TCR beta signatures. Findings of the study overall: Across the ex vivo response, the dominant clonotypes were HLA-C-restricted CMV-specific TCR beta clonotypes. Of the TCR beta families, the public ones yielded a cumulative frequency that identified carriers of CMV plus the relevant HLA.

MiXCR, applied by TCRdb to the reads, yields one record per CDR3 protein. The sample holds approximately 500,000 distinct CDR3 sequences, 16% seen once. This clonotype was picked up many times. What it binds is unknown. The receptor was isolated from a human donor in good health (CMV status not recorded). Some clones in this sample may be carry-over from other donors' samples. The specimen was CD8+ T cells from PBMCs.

CDR3 in amino acids: CASSPGLAAQETQYF. For the CDR3, the DNA is TGTGCCAGCAGCCCCGGACTAGCTGCCCAAGAGACCCAGTACTTC. The V and J genes are TRBV14 and TRBJ2-5; TRBD2 matches at 8 bases. The germline gives CDR1 SGHDN, CDR2 FVKESK. The CDR3 is made up of 15 amino acids. After removal of 4 bases from V and 1 base from J, the junction contained 5 bases not matched to a gene.